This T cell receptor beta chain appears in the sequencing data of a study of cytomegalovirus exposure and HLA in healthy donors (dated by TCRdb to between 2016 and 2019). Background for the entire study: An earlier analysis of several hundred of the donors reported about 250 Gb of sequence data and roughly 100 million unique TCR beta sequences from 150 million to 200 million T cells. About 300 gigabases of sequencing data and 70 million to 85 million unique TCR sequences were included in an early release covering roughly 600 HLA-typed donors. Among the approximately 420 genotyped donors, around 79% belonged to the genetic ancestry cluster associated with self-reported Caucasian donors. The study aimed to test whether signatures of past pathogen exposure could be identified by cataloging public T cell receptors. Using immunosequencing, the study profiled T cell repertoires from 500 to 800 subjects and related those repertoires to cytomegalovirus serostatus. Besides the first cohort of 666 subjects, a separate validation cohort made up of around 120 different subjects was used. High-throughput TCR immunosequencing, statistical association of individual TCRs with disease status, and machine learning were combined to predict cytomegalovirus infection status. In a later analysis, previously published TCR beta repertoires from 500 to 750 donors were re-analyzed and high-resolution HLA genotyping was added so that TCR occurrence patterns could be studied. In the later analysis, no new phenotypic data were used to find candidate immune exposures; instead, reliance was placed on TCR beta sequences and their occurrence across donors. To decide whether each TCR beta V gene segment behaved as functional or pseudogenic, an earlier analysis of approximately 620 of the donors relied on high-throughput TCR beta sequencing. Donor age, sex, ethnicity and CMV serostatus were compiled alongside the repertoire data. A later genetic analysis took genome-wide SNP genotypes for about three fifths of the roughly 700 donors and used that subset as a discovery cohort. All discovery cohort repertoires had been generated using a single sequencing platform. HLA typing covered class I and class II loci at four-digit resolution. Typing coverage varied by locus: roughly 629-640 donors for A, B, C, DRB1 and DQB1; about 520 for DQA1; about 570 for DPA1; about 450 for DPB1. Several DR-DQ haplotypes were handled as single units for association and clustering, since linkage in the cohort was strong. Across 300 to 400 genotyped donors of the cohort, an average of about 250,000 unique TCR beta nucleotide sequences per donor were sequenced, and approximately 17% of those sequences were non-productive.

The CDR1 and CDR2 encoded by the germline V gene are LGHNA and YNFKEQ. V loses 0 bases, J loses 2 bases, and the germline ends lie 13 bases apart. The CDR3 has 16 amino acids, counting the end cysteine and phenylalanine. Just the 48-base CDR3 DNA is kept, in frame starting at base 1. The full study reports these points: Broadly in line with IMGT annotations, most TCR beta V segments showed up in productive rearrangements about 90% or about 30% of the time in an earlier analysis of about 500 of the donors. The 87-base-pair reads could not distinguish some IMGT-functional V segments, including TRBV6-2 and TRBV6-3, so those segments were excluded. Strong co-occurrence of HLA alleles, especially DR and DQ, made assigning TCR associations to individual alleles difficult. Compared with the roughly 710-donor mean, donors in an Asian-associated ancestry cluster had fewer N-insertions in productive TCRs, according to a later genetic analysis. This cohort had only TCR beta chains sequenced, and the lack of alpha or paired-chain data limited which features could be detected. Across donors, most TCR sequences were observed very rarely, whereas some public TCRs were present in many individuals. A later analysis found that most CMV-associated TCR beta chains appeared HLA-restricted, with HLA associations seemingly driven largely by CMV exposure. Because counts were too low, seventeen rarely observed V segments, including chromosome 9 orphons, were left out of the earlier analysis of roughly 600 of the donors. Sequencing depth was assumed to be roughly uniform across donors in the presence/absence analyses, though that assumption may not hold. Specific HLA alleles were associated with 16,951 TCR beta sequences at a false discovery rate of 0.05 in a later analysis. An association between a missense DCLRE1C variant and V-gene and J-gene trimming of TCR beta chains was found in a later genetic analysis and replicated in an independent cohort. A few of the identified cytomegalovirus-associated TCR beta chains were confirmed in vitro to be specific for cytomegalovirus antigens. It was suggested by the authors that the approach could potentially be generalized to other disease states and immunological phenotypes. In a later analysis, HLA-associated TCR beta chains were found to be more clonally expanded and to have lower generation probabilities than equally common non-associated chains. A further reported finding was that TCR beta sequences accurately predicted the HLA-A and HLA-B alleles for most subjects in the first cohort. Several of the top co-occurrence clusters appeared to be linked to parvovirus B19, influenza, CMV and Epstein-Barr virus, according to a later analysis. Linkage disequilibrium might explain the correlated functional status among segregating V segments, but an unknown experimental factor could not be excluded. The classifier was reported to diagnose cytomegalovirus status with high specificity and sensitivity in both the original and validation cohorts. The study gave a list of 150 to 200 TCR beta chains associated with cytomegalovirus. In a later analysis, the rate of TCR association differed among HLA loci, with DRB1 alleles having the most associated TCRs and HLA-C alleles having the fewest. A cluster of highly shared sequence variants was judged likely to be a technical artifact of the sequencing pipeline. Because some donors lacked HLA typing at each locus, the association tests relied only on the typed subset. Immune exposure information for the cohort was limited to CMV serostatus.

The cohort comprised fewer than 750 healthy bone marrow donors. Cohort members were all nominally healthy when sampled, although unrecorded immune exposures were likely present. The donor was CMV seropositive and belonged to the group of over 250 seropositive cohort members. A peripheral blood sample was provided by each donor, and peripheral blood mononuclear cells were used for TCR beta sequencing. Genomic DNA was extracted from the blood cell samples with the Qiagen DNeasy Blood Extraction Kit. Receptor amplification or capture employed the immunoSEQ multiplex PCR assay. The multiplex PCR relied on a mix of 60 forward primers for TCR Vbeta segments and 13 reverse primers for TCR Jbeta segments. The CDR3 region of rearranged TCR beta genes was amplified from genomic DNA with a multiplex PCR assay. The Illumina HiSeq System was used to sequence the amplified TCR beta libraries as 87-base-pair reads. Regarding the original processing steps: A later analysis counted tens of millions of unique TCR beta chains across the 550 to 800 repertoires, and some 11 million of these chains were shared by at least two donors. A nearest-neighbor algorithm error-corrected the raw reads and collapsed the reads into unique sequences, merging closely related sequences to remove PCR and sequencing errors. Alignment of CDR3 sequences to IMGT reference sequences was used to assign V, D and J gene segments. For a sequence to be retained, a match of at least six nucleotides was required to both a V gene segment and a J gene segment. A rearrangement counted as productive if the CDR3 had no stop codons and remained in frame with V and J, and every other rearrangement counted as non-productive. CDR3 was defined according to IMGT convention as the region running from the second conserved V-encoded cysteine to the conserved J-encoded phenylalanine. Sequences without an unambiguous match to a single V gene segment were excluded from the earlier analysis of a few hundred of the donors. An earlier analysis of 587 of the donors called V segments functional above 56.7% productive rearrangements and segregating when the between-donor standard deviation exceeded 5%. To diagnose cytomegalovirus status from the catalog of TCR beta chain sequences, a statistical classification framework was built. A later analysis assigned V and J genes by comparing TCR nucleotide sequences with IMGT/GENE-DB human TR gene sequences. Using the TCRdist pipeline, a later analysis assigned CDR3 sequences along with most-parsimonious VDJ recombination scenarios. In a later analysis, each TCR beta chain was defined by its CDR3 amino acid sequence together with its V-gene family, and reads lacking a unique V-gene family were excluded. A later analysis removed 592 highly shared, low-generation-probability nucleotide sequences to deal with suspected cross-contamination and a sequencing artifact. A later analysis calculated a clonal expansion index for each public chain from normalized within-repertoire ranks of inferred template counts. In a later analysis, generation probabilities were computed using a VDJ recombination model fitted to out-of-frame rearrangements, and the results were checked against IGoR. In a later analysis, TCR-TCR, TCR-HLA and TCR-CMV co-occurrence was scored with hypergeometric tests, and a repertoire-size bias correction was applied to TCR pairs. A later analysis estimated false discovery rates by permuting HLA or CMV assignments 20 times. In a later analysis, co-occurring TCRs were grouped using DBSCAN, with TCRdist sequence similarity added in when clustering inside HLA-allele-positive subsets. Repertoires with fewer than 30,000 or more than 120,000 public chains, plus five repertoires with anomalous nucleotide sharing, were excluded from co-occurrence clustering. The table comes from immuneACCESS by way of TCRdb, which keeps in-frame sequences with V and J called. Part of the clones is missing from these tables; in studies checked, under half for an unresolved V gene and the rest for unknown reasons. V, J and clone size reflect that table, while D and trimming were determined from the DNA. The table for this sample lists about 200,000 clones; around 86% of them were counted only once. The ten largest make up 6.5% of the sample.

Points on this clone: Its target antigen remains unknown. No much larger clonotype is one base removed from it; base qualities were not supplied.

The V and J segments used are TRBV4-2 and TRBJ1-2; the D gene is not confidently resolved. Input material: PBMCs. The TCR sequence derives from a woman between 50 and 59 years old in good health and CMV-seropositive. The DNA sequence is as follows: TGTGCCAGCAGCCAAGAGCGTTTCCCCGTAAACTATGGCTACACCTTC. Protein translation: CASSQERFPVNYGYTF.